This TCR beta chain appears in the sequencing data of a study of cytomegalovirus exposure and HLA in healthy donors. On this clone: The antigen remains undetermined. This same CDR3 is encoded by further DNA sequences in the sample.

Whole-study results and caveats: In an earlier analysis, productive rearrangement rates for most beta V segments clustered near 87% or 30%.

Germline CDR1 is SGHTA and CDR2 is FQGNSA. This CDR3 region has 15 residues. Trimming took 5 bases from V and 5 from J, leaving 18 bases between them. The PCR employed 60 Vbeta primers together with 13 Jbeta primers. Assay: immunoSEQ multiplex PCR; the TCRdb copy retains only in-frame clones and omits some. Of about 220,000 clones listed, roughly 82% are singletons. J is TRBJ2-5 and V is TRBV7-2; tentatively, D is TRBD2 (6 bases). The sample comprised PBMCs. This TCR derives from a man aged 35 to 55 in good health and CMV-seropositive. CDR3 protein: CASSLAGGPFETQYF. CDR3 sequence (DNA): TGTGCCAGCAGCCTGGCCGGAGGGCCCTTCGAGACCCAGTACTTC. The full variable domain, completed using reference TRBV7-2 and TRBJ2-5, is GAGVSQSPSNKVTEKGKDVELRCDPISGHTALYWYRQSLGQGLEFLIYFQGNSAPDKSGLPSDRFSAERTGGSVSTLTIQRTQQEDSAVYLCASSLAGGPFETQYFGPGTRLLVL.